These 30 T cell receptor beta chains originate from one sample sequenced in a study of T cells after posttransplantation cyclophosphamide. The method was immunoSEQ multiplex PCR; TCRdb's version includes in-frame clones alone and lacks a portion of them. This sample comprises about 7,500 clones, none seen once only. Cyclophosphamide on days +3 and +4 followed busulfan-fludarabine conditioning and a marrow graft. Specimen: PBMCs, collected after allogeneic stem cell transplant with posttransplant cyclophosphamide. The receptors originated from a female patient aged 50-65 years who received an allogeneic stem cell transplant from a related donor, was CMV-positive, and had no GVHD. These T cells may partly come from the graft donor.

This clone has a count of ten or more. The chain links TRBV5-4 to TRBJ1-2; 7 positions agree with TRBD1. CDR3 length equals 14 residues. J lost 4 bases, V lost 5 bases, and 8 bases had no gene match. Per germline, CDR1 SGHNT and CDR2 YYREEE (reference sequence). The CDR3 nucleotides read TGTGCCAGCAGGACTAAGGGACAGAGCTATGGCTACACCTTC. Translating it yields CASRTKGQSYGYTF. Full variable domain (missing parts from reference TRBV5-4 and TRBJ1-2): ETGVTQSPTHLIKTRGQQVTLRCSSQSGHNTVSWYQQALGQGPQFIFQYYREEENGRGNFPPRFSGLQFPNYSSELNVNALELDDSALYLCASRTKGQSYGYTFGSGTRLTVV.

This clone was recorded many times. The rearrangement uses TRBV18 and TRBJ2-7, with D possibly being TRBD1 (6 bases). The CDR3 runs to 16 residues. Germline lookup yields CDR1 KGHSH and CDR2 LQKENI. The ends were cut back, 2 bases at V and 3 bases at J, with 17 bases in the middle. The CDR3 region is CASSPESGARYYEQYF. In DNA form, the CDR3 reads TGTGCCAGCTCACCAGAATCAGGGGCCAGATACTACGAGCAGTACTTC.

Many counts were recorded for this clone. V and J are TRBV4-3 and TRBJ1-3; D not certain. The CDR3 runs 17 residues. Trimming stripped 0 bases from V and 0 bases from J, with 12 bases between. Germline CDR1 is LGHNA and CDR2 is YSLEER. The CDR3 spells CASSQDARGGSGNTIYF. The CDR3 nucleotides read TGCGCCAGCAGCCAAGATGCTCGGGGTGGCTCTGGAAACACCATATATTTT.

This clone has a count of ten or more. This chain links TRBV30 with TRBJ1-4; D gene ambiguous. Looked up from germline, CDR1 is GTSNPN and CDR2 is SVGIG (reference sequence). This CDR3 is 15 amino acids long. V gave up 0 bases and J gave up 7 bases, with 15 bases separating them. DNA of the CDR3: TGTGCCTGGAGTGTACTCCGAGGGCTGGGTGAAAAACTGTTTTTT. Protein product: CAWSVLRGLGEKLFF.

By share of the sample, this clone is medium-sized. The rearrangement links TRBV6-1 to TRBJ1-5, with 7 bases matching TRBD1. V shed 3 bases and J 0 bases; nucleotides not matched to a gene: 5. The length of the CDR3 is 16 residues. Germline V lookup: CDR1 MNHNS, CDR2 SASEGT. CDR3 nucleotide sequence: TGTGCCAGCAGTGATACACAGGGGTATAGCAATCAGCCCCAGCATTTT. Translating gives CASSDTQGYSNQPQHF.

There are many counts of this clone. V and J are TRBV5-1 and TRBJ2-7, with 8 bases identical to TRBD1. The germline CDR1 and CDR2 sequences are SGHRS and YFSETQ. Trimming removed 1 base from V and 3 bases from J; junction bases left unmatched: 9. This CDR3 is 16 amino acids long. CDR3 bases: TGCGCCAGCAGCTTGTCTCCCGGGACAGGAGTCTACGAGCAGTACTTC. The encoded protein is CASSLSPGTGVYEQYF.

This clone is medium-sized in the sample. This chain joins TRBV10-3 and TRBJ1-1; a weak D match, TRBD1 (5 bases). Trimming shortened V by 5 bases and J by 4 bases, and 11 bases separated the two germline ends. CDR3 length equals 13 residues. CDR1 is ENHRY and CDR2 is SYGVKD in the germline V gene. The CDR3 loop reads CAISQDIATEAFF. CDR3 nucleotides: TGTGCCATCAGTCAGGACATTGCCACTGAAGCTTTCTTT.

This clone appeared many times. The CDR3 region is CASSPGLANNEQFF. CDR3 DNA: TGTGCCAGCTCACCGGGACTAGCGAACAATGAGCAGTTCTTC. The chain carries TRBV18 and TRBJ2-1; 10 bases agree with TRBD2. V was pared by 3 bases and J by 5 bases, with 1 base of the junction left unmatched. Per the germline V gene, CDR1 is KGHSH and CDR2 is LQKENI. The CDR3 runs to 14 residues.

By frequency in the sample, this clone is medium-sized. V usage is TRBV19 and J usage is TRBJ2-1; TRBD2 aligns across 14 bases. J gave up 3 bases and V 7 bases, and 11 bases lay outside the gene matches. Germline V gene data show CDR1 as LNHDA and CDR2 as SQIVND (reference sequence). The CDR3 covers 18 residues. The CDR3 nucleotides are TGTGCCAGTACCGCCTATGGGACTAGCGGGAGTCTCTACAATGAGCAGTTCTTC. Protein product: CASTAYGTSGSLYNEQFF.

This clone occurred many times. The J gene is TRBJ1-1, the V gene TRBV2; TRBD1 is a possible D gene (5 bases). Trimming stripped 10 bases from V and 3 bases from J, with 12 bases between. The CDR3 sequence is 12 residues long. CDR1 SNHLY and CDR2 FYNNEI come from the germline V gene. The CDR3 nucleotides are TGTGCCACCAAGGACACCTACACTGAAGCTTTCTTT. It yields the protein CATKDTYTEAFF.

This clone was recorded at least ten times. In nucleotides, the CDR3 is TGTGCCAGCAGCCCGCTAACCTACAATGAGCAGTTCTTC. Its translation: CASSPLTYNEQFF. The chain uses TRBV11-3 and TRBJ2-1; no firm D call. The CDR3 sequence is 13 residues long. The ends were cut back, 5 bases at V and 2 bases at J, with 7 bases in the middle. Germline CDR1 is SGHNT and CDR2 is YENEEA.

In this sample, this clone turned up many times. The CDR3 nucleotides are TGTGCCAGCAGTTTTCAGGGGCTTAACACTGAAGCTTTCTTT. Its protein is CASSFQGLNTEAFF. The rearrangement links TRBV12-3 or TRBV12-4 to TRBJ1-1, with D maybe TRBD1 (6 bases). CDR3 size: 14 residues. The V end was cut by 3 bases, the J end by 2 bases, with 10 bases between.

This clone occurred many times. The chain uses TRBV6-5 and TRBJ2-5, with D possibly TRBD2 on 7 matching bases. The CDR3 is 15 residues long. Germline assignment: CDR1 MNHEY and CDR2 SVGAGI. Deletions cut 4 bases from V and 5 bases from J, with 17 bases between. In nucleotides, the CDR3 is TGTGCCAGCAGTTCCATCGGGGGGCGGGGGGAGACCCAGTACTTC. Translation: CASSSIGGRGETQYF.

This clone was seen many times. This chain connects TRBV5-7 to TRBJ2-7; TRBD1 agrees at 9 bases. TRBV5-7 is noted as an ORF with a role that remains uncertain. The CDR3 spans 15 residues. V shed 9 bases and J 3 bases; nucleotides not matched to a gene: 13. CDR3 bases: TGTGCCACCCCAAGCTGGGGGACAGGGAACTACGAGCAGTACTTC. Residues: CATPSWGTGNYEQYF.

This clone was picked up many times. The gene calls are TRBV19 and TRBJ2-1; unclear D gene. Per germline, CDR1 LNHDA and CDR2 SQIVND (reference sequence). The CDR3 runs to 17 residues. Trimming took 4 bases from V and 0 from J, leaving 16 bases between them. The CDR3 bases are TGTGCCAGTAGTACACCCCCCCGGTTCCACTCCTACAATGAGCAGTTCTTC. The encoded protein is CASSTPPRFHSYNEQFF.

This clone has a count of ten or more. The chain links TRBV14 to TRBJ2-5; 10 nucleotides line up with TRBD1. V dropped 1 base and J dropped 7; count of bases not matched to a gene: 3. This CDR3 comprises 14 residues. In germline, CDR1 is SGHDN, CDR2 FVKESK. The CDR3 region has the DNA TGTGCCAGCAGCCAAGGGACAGGGGGGAGGACCCAGTACTTC. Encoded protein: CASSQGTGGRTQYF.

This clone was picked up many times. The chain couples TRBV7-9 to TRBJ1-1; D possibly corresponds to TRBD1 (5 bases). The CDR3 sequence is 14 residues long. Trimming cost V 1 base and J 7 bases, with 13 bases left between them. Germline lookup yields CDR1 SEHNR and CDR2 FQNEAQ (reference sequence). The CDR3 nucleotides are TGTGCCAGCAGCTTAGAGGGGAGGGGCATTGAAGCTTTCTTT. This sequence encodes CASSLEGRGIEAFF.

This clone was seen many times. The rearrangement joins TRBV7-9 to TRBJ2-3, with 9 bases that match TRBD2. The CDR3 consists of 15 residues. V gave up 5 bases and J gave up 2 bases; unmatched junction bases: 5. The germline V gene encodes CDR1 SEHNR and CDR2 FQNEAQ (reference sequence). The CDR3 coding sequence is TGTGCCAGCAGCGTCTTAGCGGGGGACACAGATACGCAGTATTTT. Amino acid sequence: CASSVLAGDTDTQYF.

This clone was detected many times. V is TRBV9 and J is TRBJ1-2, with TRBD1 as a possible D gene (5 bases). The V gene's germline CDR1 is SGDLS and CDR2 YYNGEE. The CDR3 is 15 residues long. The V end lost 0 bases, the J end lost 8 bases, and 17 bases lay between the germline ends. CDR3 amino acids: CASSVEAHQGIGYTF. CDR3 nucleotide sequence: TGTGCCAGCAGCGTAGAAGCCCATCAGGGAATAGGCTACACCTTC.

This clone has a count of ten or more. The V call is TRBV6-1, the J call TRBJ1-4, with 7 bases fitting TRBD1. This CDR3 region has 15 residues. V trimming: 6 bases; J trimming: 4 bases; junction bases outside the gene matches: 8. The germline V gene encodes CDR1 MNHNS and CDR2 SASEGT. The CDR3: CASSRDSRRNEKLFF. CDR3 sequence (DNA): TGTGCCAGCAGCCGGGACAGCCGCCGTAATGAAAAACTGTTTTTT.

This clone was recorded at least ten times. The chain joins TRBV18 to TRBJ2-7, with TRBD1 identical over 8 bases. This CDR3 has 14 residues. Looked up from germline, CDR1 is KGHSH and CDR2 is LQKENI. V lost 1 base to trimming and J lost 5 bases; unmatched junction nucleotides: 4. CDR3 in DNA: TGTGCCAGCTCACCACGGACAGGGAAGGACGAGCAGTACTTC. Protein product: CASSPRTGKDEQYF.

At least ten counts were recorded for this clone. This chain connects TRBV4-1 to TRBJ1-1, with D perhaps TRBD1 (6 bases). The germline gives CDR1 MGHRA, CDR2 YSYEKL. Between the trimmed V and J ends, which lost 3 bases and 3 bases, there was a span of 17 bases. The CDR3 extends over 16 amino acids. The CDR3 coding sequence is TGCGCCAGCAGCCAGGCAGGGGTCGTGTTGCACACTGAAGCTTTCTTT. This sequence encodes CASSQAGVVLHTEAFF.

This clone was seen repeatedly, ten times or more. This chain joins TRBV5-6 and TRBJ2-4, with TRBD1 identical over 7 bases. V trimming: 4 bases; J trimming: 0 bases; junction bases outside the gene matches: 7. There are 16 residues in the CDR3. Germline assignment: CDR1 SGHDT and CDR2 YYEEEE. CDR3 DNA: TGTGCCAGCAGCGTCCTGGGACAGCCAGCCAAAAACATTCAGTACTTC. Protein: CASSVLGQPAKNIQYF.

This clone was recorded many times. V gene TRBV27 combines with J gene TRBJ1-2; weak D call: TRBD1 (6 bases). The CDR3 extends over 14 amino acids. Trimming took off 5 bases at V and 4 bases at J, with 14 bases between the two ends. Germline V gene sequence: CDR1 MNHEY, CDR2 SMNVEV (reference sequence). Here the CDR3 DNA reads TGTGCCAGCAGTGTGGGACAAGGGACCTATGGCTACACCTTC. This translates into CASSVGQGTYGYTF.

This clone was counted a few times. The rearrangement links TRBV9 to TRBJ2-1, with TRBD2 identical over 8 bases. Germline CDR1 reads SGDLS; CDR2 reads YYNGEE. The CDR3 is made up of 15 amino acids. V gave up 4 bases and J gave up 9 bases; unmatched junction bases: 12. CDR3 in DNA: TGTGCCAGCAGCCTGAGCGGGAGAAAGAAGGGTGAGCAGTTCTTC. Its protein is CASSLSGRKKGEQFF.

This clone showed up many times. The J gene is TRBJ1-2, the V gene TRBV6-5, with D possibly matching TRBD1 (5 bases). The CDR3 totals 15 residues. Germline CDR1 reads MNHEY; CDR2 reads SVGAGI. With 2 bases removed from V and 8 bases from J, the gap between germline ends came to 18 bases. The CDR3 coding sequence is TGTGCCAGCAGTTACAGTCAGGGTCAGGCCGGCGGCTACACCTTC. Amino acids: CASSYSQGQAGGYTF.

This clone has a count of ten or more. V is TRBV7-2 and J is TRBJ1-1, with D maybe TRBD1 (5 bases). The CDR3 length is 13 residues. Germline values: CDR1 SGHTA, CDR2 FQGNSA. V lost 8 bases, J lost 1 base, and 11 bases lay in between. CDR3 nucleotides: TGTGCCAGCTACTTAGGGGCGAACACTGAAGCTTTCTTT. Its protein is CASYLGANTEAFF.

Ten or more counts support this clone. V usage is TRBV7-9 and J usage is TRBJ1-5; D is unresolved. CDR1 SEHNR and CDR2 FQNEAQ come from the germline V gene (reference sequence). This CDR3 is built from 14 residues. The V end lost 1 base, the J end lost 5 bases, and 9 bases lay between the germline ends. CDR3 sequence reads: CASSLEGSHQPQHF. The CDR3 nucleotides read TGTGCCAGCAGCTTAGAGGGCAGCCATCAGCCCCAGCATTTT.

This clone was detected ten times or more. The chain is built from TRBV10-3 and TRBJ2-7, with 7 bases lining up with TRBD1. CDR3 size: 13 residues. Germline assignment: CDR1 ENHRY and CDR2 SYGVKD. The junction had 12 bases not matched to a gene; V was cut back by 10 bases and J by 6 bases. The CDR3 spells CATWDRRMAEQYF. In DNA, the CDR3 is TGTGCCACCTGGGACAGACGAATGGCCGAGCAGTACTTC.

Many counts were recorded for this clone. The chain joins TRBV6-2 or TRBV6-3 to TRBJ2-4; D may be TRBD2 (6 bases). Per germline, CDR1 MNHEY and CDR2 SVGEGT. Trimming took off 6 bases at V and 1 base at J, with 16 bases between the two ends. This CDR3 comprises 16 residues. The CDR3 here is CASSPPGVWAKNIQYF. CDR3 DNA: TGTGCCAGCAGCCCTCCGGGGGTTTGGGCCAAAAACATTCAGTACTTC.